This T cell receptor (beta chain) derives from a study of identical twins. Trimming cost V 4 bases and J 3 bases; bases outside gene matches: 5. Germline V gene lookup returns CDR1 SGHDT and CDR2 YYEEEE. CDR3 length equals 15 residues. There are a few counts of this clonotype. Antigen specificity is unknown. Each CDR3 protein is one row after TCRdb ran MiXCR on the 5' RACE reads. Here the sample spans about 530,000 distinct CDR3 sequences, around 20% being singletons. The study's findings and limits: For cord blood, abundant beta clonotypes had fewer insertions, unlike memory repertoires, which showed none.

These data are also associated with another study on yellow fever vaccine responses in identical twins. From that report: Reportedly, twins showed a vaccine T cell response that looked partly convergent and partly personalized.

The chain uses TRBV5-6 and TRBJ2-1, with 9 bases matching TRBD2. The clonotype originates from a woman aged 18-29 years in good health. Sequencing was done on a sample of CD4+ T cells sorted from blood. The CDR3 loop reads CASSVKTSGYNEQFF. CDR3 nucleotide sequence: TGTGCCAGCAGCGTGAAGACTAGCGGCTACAATGAGCAGTTCTTC. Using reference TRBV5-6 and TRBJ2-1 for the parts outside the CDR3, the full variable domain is DAGVTQSPTHLIKTRGQQVTLRCSPKSGHDTVSWYQQALGQGPQFIFQYYEEEERQRGNFPDRFSGHQFPNYSSELNVNALLLGDSALYLCASSVKTSGYNEQFFGPGTRLTVL.